This paragraph covers one TCR beta chain sequence. Its antigen remains unidentified. This sample was taken from a study of PD-1 blockade in classical Hodgkin lymphoma. Data came from immunoSEQ multiplex PCR; TCRdb stores just in-frame clones and leaves some out. The sample records just under 65,000 clones, roughly nine tenths being singletons. As to time point: cycle 4 day 1 (C4D1), after around six weeks of nivolumab. All trial patients relapsed after autologous stem cell transplantation. Findings of the study overall: The drivers behind the repertoire differences, possibly disease activity or prior therapy, remain undefined. Newly diagnosed patients had baseline TCR diversity that was reportedly lower than that of healthy donors. Newly diagnosed and completely responding patients shared comparable baseline diversity. Significant TCR diversity gains by C4D1 occurred in CD4+ but not CD8+ cells.

J lost 4 bases, V lost 8 bases, and 26 bases had no gene match. This CDR3 is built from 19 residues. CDR1 is SNHLY, CDR2 FYNNEI, per germline. Here the sequenced sample was peripheral blood mononuclear cells (PBMCs), taken before the fourth cycle of nivolumab. This sequence joins TRBV2 and TRBJ2-7; 7 bases align to TRBD2. The clonotype originates from a human donor with classical Hodgkin lymphoma. The CDR3, as DNA: TGTGCCAGCTGGTCCAGCAGGGAGGGATGGAAAGGATTTCGATACGAGCAGTACTTC. This sequence encodes CASWSSREGWKGFRYEQYF.